Listed below are T cell receptor beta chains from one sample, sequenced in a study of blood T cell repertoires in COVID-19. Sequenced by immunoSEQ multiplex PCR; TCRdb stores in-frame clones only, minus some. This table has roughly 330,000 clones, around 87% appearing once. What was sequenced was PBMCs or T cells enriched from blood (not recorded which). These receptor sequences come from a woman aged 30 to 39 who had recovered from COVID-19. Both conserved end residues are part of each CDR3. A D gene is named only where the DNA matches it firmly. Size is stated for part of the rows, as once, few or many counts, or as a class when the clone is expanded.

CDR3 DNA | CDR3 protein | V gene | D gene | J gene | clone size
TGTGCCAGCAGCCCCTTAGGACAGGGTAACTATGGCTACACCTTC | CASSPLGQGNYGYTF | TRBV3-1/TRBV3-2 | TRBD1 | TRBJ1-2 | .
TGTGCCAGCTCATTCGGGGGGATTGGAAACACCATATATTTT | CASSFGGIGNTIYF | TRBV7-2 | . | TRBJ1-3 | .
TGTGCCATCAGTGAGGTGGGACAGGGCAATTCACCCCTCCACTTT | CAISEVGQGNSPLHF | TRBV10-3 | TRBD1 | TRBJ1-6 | .
TGTGCCAGCAGTCGCCGACAGGCCAACACTGAAGCTTTCTTT | CASSRRQANTEAFF | TRBV6-5 | . | TRBJ1-1 | few
TGCGCCAGCAGCCGGGGGGACAGGGGGCTTGAAAAACTGTTTTTT | CASSRGDRGLEKLFF | TRBV5-1 | TRBD1 | TRBJ1-4 | once
TGTGCCAGCAGCCTATTCGGGACTAGCGGGGGGGCCTACGAGCAGTACTTC | CASSLFGTSGGAYEQYF | TRBV7-2 | TRBD2 | TRBJ2-7 | many
TGTGCCAGCAGTCGGGACAGCGAGCAGTACTTC | CASSRDSEQYF | TRBV6-5 | TRBD1 | TRBJ2-7 | .
TGCGCCACGGGAGGACAGGGCTATGGCTACACCTTC | CATGGQGYGYTF | TRBV5-1 | TRBD1 | TRBJ1-2 | few
TGTGCCAGCAGTGCCCGCACAGGGGCCCGCCGCACAGATACGCAGTATTTT | CASSARTGARRTDTQYF | TRBV6-4 | TRBD1 | TRBJ2-3 | .
TGTGCCAGCAGCCGGGACAGGGGAAACGAAAAACTGTTTTTT | CASSRDRGNEKLFF | TRBV7-9 | TRBD1 | TRBJ1-4 | .
TGCGCCAGCAGTCTCCTCCGGGTTTCGGGTCCCGAGCAGTACTTC | CASSLLRVSGPEQYF | TRBV23-1 | . | TRBJ2-7 | .
TGTGCCAGCAGCCAAGCCTGGGACAGGGAGAACACTGAAGCTTTCTTT | CASSQAWDRENTEAFF | TRBV4-2 | TRBD1 | TRBJ1-1 | .
TGTGCCAGCAGTGATCAGGGCCGCAATTCACCCCTCCACTTT | CASSDQGRNSPLHF | TRBV6-1 | . | TRBJ1-6 | .
TGTGCCAGTAGTATCAACAGGGGGAGGACAGATACGCAGTATTTT | CASSINRGRTDTQYF | TRBV19 | TRBD1 | TRBJ2-3 | .
TGCGCCAGCAGCCAATCACCCGGGAATAATTCACCCCTCCACTTT | CASSQSPGNNSPLHF | TRBV4-3 | . | TRBJ1-6 | .
TGTGCCAGCAGTCCACAGGGAAACTATGGCTACACCTTC | CASSPQGNYGYTF | TRBV12-3/TRBV12-4 | . | TRBJ1-2 | .
TGTGCCACCAGAGGACTGTTAACCGGGGAGCTGTTTTTT | CATRGLLTGELFF | TRBV24-1 | . | TRBJ2-2 | .
TGTGCCAGCTCACCCGGGGATGCTGGAGTCGAGCAGTACTTC | CASSPGDAGVEQYF | TRBV18 | . | TRBJ2-7 | .
TGCGCCAGCAGTACAAGTGGGGCCAGAGAATACGAGCAGTACTTC | CASSTSGAREYEQYF | TRBV4-1 | . | TRBJ2-7 | many
TGCGCCTCACAGGCCTTGGACTCTGGAAACACCATATATTTT | CASQALDSGNTIYF | TRBV5-1 | . | TRBJ1-3 | .